What follows describes a single TCR beta chain. This specimen comes from a study of blood T cell repertoires in COVID-19. Across the study: Sites in the United States, Italy and Spain provided acute and convalescent COVID-19 samples. PBMCs, B-cell-depleted T cells, or T cells were the source of the cDNA or gDNA that made up the material.

This CDR3 contains 13 residues. Trimming stripped 4 bases from V and 3 bases from J, with 10 bases between. The germline V gene has CDR1 SGHRS and CDR2 YFSETQ. Original processing methods: Using reference gene primer amplification, nucleated cell counts were estimated. TCRdb's copy holds only in-frame clones and misses some; the assay was immunoSEQ multiplex PCR. V and J calls and clone size follow that table, whereas D and trimming were derived from the DNA. The sample has over 120,000 clones, about 82% seen once. The clonotype originates from an elderly woman with active or convalescent COVID-19. V usage is TRBV5-1 and J usage is TRBJ1-1; the D is unclear. Sequencing used peripheral blood. The CDR3 region is CASSTDIYTEAFF. The CDR3, as DNA: TGCGCCAGCAGCACCGACATCTACACTGAAGCTTTCTTT.